Each of the 30 T cell receptor beta chains below was sequenced from the same sample in a study of T cell repertoires in cytomegalovirus infection. Via MiXCR, TCRdb re-called the reads, giving one row per CDR3 protein. The data show some 230,000 distinct CDR3 sequences, with roughly 22% seen just once and approximately 18% held by the top ten. The sequenced sample consisted of CD8+ T cells from PBMCs. All receptors derive from a human donor in good health (CMV status not recorded). Some clones in this sample may be carry-over from other donors' samples.

Of note for this clonotype: The junction departs from germline at one end; a sequencing error may be responsible. The CDR3 bases are TGTGCCAGCAGCCCCGGGACTAGCGGGGGCCCCTTC. As protein: CASSPGTSGGPF. This chain connects TRBV7-2 to TRBJ2-1; 14 nucleotides align to TRBD2. CDR1 is SGHTA, CDR2 FQGNSA, per germline. This CDR3 is 12 amino acids long.

This clonotype was recorded only once. The rearrangement joins TRBV20-1 to TRBJ1-1; D remains unclear. This CDR3 comprises 13 residues. The germline V gene encodes CDR1 DFQATT and CDR2 SNEGSKA (reference sequence). The ends were cut back, 1 base at V and 1 base at J, with 7 bases in the middle. CDR3 coding DNA: TGCAGTGCTAGAGGGCTGGGGAACACTGAAGCTTTCTTT. Residues: CSARGLGNTEAFF.

This clonotype was picked up many times. The chain carries TRBV4-2 and TRBJ1-1, with D possibly matching TRBD1 (6 bases). V was pared by 0 bases and J by 6 bases, with 14 bases between. This CDR3 has 15 amino acids. The germline V gene encodes CDR1 LGHNA and CDR2 YNFKEQ. The CDR3 nucleotides are TGTGCCAGCAGCCAAGAGGACAGTCAGGAAGCTGAAGCTTTCTTT. Its protein product is CASSQEDSQEAEAFF.

This clonotype was counted only a few times. Just one base apart from a much larger clone, this may be a read error. The chain employs TRBV7-9 and TRBJ2-7; D unclear. Germline lookup yields CDR1 SEHNR and CDR2 FQNEAQ (reference sequence). The CDR3 loop spans 12 amino acids. The germline V and J ends were trimmed by 0 bases and 5 bases, with 5 bases remaining between them. The CDR3 here is CASSLASNEQYF. CDR3 sequence (DNA): TGTGCCAGCAGCTTAGCGAGCAACGAGCAGTACTTC.

This clonotype was detected ten times or more. This chain uses TRBV28 with TRBJ2-3, with TRBD2 matching 8 bases. The CDR3 runs 14 residues. V dropped 10 bases and J dropped 1; count of bases not matched to a gene: 7. CDR1 is MDHEN and CDR2 is SYDVKM in the germline V gene. The CDR3 DNA reads as TGTGCCACGGGGGGGCCCTCAGGCACAGATACGCAGTATTTT. Amino acid sequence: CATGGPSGTDTQYF.

The chain couples TRBV28 to TRBJ2-7; perhaps TRBD1 as D (6 bases). V lost 4 bases to trimming and J lost 5 bases, with 18 bases between them. This CDR3 region has 15 residues. Germline CDR1 MDHEN, CDR2 SYDVKM. CDR3 loop: CASSSTGLALHEQYF. CDR3 DNA: TGTGCCAGCAGTTCTACAGGGTTGGCCCTCCACGAGCAGTACTTC.

CDR3 nucleotides: TGCGCCAGCAGCCGAACGGGGATAAGCTCCTACGAGCAGTACTTC. This translates into CASSRTGISSYEQYF. V usage is TRBV5-1 and J usage is TRBJ2-7, with D possibly being TRBD2 (5 bases). The CDR3 totals 15 residues. Trimming took off 4 bases at V and 0 bases at J, with 14 bases between the two ends. Per germline, CDR1 SGHRS and CDR2 YFSETQ. Supplemented by reference TRBV5-1 and TRBJ2-7, the full variable domain reads KAGVTQTPRYLIKTRGQQVTLSCSPISGHRSVSWYQQTPGQGLQFLFEYFSETQRNKGNFPGRFSGRQFSNSRSEMNVSTLELGDSALYLCASSRTGISSYEQYFGPGTRLTVT.

This clonotype turned up a few times. The chain joins TRBV28 to TRBJ2-2; D uncertain. The CDR3 length is 11 residues. V lost 9 bases to trimming and J lost 7 bases, with 9 bases between them. Looked up from germline, CDR1 is MDHEN and CDR2 is SYDVKM. CDR3 sequence: CASSGVGELFF. As DNA, the CDR3 is TGTGCCAGTAGTGGAGTCGGGGAGCTGTTTTTT.

In its sample, this clonotype was seen many times. The genes are TRBV27 and TRBJ2-1; the D gene is possibly TRBD2 (6 bases). Germline CDR1 MNHEY, CDR2 SMNVEV (reference sequence). V was clipped by 2 bases and J by 2 bases, with 16 bases between them. This CDR3 spans 17 amino acids. CDR3 bases: TGTGCCAGCAGTTTAGATTTGGGGGGACTCCCCTACAATGAGCAGTTCTTC. Amino acids: CASSLDLGGLPYNEQFF.

In this sample, this clonotype turned up a few times. J is TRBJ1-2 and V is TRBV2; possibly TRBD1 for D (5 bases). The CDR3 covers 11 residues. V lost 6 bases and J 8 bases, leaving 10 bases between the germline ends. Per the germline V gene, CDR1 is SNHLY and CDR2 is FYNNEI. The CDR3 spells CASRGPAGYTF. DNA for the CDR3: TGTGCCAGCAGGGGGCCCGCCGGCTACACCTTC. The full variable domain, its missing parts supplied by reference TRBV2 and TRBJ1-2, is EPEVTQTPSHQVTQMGQEVILRCVPISNHLYFYWYRQILGQKVEFLVSFYNNEISEKSEIFDDQFSVERPDGSNFTLKIRSTKLEDSAMYFCASRGPAGYTFGSGTRLTVV.

This clonotype was observed a handful of times. The chain carries TRBV19 and TRBJ1-6; no clear D. V gave up 3 bases and J gave up 10 bases, with 10 bases separating them. Germline V gene data show CDR1 as LNHDA and CDR2 as SQIVND (reference sequence). The length of the CDR3 is 13 residues. This chain's CDR3 is CASSMGINSPLHF. In DNA, the CDR3 is TGTGCCAGTAGTATGGGAATTAACTCACCCCTCCACTTT.

The rearrangement uses TRBV20-1 and TRBJ1-5, with 8 positions matching TRBD1. Germline CDR1 and CDR2: DFQATT and SNEGSKA (reference sequence). V was clipped by 8 bases and J by 0 bases; unmatched bases: 15. CDR3 size: 17 residues. The DNA of the CDR3 is TGCAGTCCCGGGCTGGGGACAGGACCTTATAGCAATCAGCCCCAGCATTTT. It encodes CSPGLGTGPYSNQPQHF.

The V call is TRBV5-6, the J call TRBJ1-5; D gene ambiguous. This CDR3 comprises 14 residues. CDR1 SGHDT and CDR2 YYEEEE come from the germline V gene. Between the trimmed V and J ends, which lost 1 base and 4 bases, there was a span of 9 bases. Written as DNA, the CDR3 is TGTGCCAGCAGCTTGAAGGCCAAGAATCAGCCCCAGCATTTT. This translates into CASSLKAKNQPQHF.

The rearrangement links TRBV12-3 or TRBV12-4 to TRBJ2-3, with 10 bases fitting TRBD2. This CDR3 comprises 16 residues. V shed 5 bases and J 0 bases; nucleotides not matched to a gene: 5. As DNA, the CDR3 is TGTGCCAGCAGTCGGACTAGCGGCGTTAGCACAGATACGCAGTATTTT. Residues: CASSRTSGVSTDTQYF.

This clonotype was detected a few times. The genes are TRBV6-6 and TRBJ2-7; D is ambiguous. Trimming cost V 2 bases and J 3 bases, with 11 bases left between them. CDR3 size: 14 residues. The V gene's germline CDR1 is MNHNY and CDR2 SVGAGI (reference sequence). In DNA, the CDR3 is TGTGCCAGCAGTTACCCGGACGGAGTCTACGAGCAGTACTTC. The encoded protein is CASSYPDGVYEQYF.

CDR3 residues: CASSINGYNSPLHF. In nucleotides, the CDR3 is TGTGCCAGTAGTATCAACGGGTATAATTCACCCCTCCACTTT. The J gene is TRBJ1-6, the V gene TRBV19; D ambiguous. The V gene's germline CDR1 is LNHDA and CDR2 SQIVND (reference sequence). The CDR3 runs to 14 residues. Between the trimmed V and J ends, which lost 3 bases and 4 bases, there was a span of 7 bases.

This clonotype turned up a few times. This chain uses TRBV2 with TRBJ1-5; 8 positions match TRBD1. Germline CDR1 and CDR2: SNHLY and FYNNEI. This CDR3 is built from 14 residues. V shed 5 bases and J 2 bases; nucleotides not matched to a gene: 2. The CDR3, as DNA: TGTGCCAGCAGTATGGACAGGGGCAATCAGCCCCAGCATTTT. The encoded protein is CASSMDRGNQPQHF.

The V and J genes are TRBV11-2 and TRBJ2-2; D uncertain. Between the trimmed V and J ends, which lost 4 bases and 4 bases, there was a span of 16 bases. In germline, CDR1 is SGHAT, CDR2 FQNNGV. CDR3 length equals 16 residues. The CDR3 loop is CASSSLTSTSTGELFF. In DNA, the CDR3 is TGTGCCAGCAGCTCCTTGACTTCAACGAGCACCGGGGAGCTGTTTTTT.

This chain joins TRBV29-1 and TRBJ2-1, with D possibly TRBD1 on 5 matching bases. The V and J ends lost 1 base and 1 base respectively, with 14 bases between them. CDR1 is SQVTM and CDR2 is ANQGSEA in the germline V gene. CDR3 length: 16 residues. The CDR3 loop reads CSVEGYGRVSYNEQFF. CDR3 bases: TGCAGCGTTGAAGGATATGGCAGGGTGTCCTACAATGAGCAGTTCTTC.

The chain carries TRBV7-6 and TRBJ2-1, with 10 bases fitting TRBD2. CDR3 length equals 15 residues. Trimming cost V 0 bases and J 8 bases; bases outside gene matches: 4. CDR1 is SGHVS, CDR2 FNYEAQ, per germline. DNA for the CDR3: TGTGCCAGCAGCTTAGCCCCCCTAGCGGGGGATGAGCAGTTCTTC. This sequence encodes CASSLAPLAGDEQFF.

The J gene is TRBJ2-5, the V gene TRBV14; D gene ambiguous. The CDR3 spans 14 residues. Germline V CDR1 and CDR2: SGHDN, FVKESK. V was clipped by 2 bases and J by 2 bases, with 9 bases between them. Here the CDR3 reads CASSQRSWQETQYF. The CDR3 DNA follows: TGTGCCAGCAGCCAAAGAAGTTGGCAAGAGACCCAGTACTTC.

This clonotype was counted at least ten times. This sequence joins TRBV7-9 and TRBJ2-7; possibly TRBD1 for D (5 bases). CDR3 size: 13 residues. V lost 5 bases to trimming and J lost 0 bases, with 8 bases between them. Germline-derived CDR1 and CDR2 are SEHNR and FQNEAQ (reference sequence). CDR3 DNA sequence: TGTGCCAGCAGCCCACAGGCCTCCTACGAGCAGTACTTC. The encoded protein is CASSPQASYEQYF.

The V gene is TRBV10-3, the J gene TRBJ2-7; 11 bases agree with TRBD1. Germline CDR1 ENHRY, CDR2 SYGVKD. The length of the CDR3 is 15 residues. The trim removed 0 bases at V and 5 bases at J, leaving 3 bases unmatched. This CDR3 reads CAISESRTGGDEQYF. Here the CDR3 DNA reads TGTGCCATCAGTGAGTCTCGGACAGGGGGCGACGAGCAGTACTTC.

This clonotype was seen a few times. The rearrangement links TRBV7-2 to TRBJ2-7; maybe TRBD2 (6 bases). Germline CDR1 reads SGHTA; CDR2 reads FQGNSA. The ends were cut back, 1 base at V and 2 bases at J, with 12 bases in the middle. The CDR3 covers 15 residues. This CDR3 reads CASSLGRAGTYEQYF. CDR3 bases: TGTGCCAGCAGCTTAGGTCGTGCGGGGACCTACGAGCAGTACTTC.

This clonotype was found a few times. The V call is TRBV15, the J call TRBJ1-1; unclear D gene. CDR3 size: 15 residues. V lost 3 bases to trimming and J lost 1 base, with 12 bases between them. Germline CDR1 and CDR2: LNHNV and YYDKDF (reference sequence). The CDR3: CATSREAGPNTEAFF. CDR3 sequence (DNA): TGTGCCACCAGCAGGGAGGCCGGGCCGAACACTGAAGCTTTCTTT.

The J gene is TRBJ1-1, the V gene TRBV29-1; D gene unclear. The CDR3 totals 12 residues. Germline CDR1 is SQVTM and CDR2 is ANQGSEA. Trimming took 5 bases from V and 4 from J, leaving 11 bases between them. This CDR3 reads CSVITVGTEAFF. DNA of the CDR3: TGCAGCGTTATCACGGTGGGCACTGAAGCTTTCTTT.

J is TRBJ2-7 and V is TRBV6-2 or TRBV6-3; no clear D. With 4 bases removed from V and 3 bases from J, the gap between germline ends came to 10 bases. Germline CDR1 and CDR2: MNHEY and SVGEGT. The CDR3 has 13 amino acids. Written as DNA, the CDR3 is TGTGCCAGCAGTTGGGGTAGCAACTACGAGCAGTACTTC. It encodes CASSWGSNYEQYF.

This clonotype was observed many times. The chain couples TRBV12-3 or TRBV12-4 to TRBJ1-1, with D possibly matching TRBD1 (6 bases). The CDR3 runs to 12 residues. Trimming took off 8 bases at V and 11 bases at J, with 18 bases between the two ends. The CDR3 coding sequence is TGTGCCAGCCGGGGGCCGGGAATGTGGGCTTTCTTT. Encoded protein: CASRGPGMWAFF.

This clonotype was seen a few times. The chain combines TRBV5-6 with TRBJ2-1; tentative D call: TRBD1 (6 bases). The CDR3 sequence is 15 residues long. Germline V gene data show CDR1 as SGHDT and CDR2 as YYEEEE. V was clipped by 3 bases and J by 6 bases, with 16 bases between them. The CDR3, as DNA: TGTGCCAGCAGCTGGGGACAAGGTTTAAGCAATGAGCAGTTCTTC. The encoded protein is CASSWGQGLSNEQFF.

The J gene is TRBJ2-5, the V gene TRBV7-6, with 7 bases aligning to TRBD1. The CDR3 totals 14 residues. The V and J ends lost 5 bases and 4 bases, in that order; junction bases with no gene match: 7. The germline CDR1 and CDR2 sequences are SGHVS and FNYEAQ. CDR3 loop: CASSPPQGLETQYF. CDR3 in DNA: TGTGCCAGCAGCCCTCCACAGGGGTTAGAGACCCAGTACTTC.